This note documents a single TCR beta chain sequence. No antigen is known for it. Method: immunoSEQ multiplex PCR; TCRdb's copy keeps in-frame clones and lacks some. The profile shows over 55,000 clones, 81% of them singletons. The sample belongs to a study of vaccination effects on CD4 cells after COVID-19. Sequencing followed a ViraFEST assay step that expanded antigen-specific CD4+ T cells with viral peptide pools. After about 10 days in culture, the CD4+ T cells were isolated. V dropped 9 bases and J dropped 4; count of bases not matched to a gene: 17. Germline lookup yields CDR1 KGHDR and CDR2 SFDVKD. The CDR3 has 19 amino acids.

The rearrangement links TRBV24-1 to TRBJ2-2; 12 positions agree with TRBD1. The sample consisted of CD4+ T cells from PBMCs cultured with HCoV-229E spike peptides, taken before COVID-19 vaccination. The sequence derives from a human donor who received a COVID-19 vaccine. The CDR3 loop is CATSGQGATYGSGTGELFF. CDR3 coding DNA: TGTGCCACCTCGGGACAGGGGGCAACTTATGGGTCCGGCACCGGGGAGCTGTTTTTT.